A single T cell receptor beta chain is shown here with its context. Germline V gene lookup returns CDR1 ENHRY and CDR2 SYGVKD. V lost 4 bases and J 4 bases, leaving 11 bases between the germline ends. This CDR3 spans 13 amino acids. These data come from a study of multiple sclerosis patients with progressive multifocal leukoencephalopathy. Time point specified: before natalizumab initiation. Using immunoSEQ multiplex PCR, the repertoire was profiled, and TCRdb retains in-frame clones only, with some absent. The table records some 30,000 clones, roughly 92% of them present only once. Source material: PBMCs. The V gene is TRBV10-3, the J gene TRBJ2-7; D perhaps matches TRBD1 (5 bases). The TCR sequence derives from a man younger than 40 with multiple sclerosis. This CDR3 reads CAISVSTAYEQYV. The CDR3 region has the DNA TGTGCCATCAGTGTCTCGACAGCATACGAGCAGTACGTC.